This is a list of T cell receptor beta chains from one sample in a study of identical twins. Each CDR3 protein gets one entry after TCRdb re-called the 5' RACE reads with MiXCR. Of about 220,000 distinct CDR3 sequences listed, 7.5% are singletons. In addition, the sample was reused for a study of yellow fever vaccine responses in identical twins.

Material for sequencing was memory (CD45RO+) T cells sorted from blood. Receptors originate from a young woman in good health. The CDR3 runs from the conserved cysteine through the conserved F or W. The D gene is left open where the match is weak. Size tells how often a clone was seen (once, few, many) or the class of an expanded clone, and some rows leave it out.

J | size | V | D | DNA | CDR3
TRBJ2-3 | many | TRBV7-2 | - | TGTGCCAGCAGCTTTGGCGCTAGCCGGGACACAGATACGCAGTATTTT | CASSFGASRDTDTQYF
TRBJ2-3 | - | TRBV5-4 | TRBD1 | TGTGCCAGCAGCGGGGGACAGGGGACAGATACGCAGTATTTT | CASSGGQGTDTQYF
TRBJ2-2 | many | TRBV6-5 | - | TGTGCCAGCAGTTTCCAGGCAGCGAACACCGGGGAGCTGTTTTTT | CASSFQAANTGELFF
TRBJ2-1 | - | TRBV24-1 | TRBD1 | TGTGCCACCAGTGATGCGGGACAGGGGTACAATGAGCAGTTCTTC | CATSDAGQGYNEQFF
TRBJ2-1 | - | TRBV20-1 | TRBD2 | TGCAGTGCTACCGGGGGGGTAGGACTAGTAAATGAGCAGTTCTTC | CSATGGVGLVNEQFF
TRBJ2-1 | - | TRBV24-1 | TRBD1 | TGTGCCACCAGTGATGGACAGGTTCGATCCAATGAGCAGTTCTTC | CATSDGQVRSNEQFF
TRBJ2-7 | many | TRBV7-2 | - | TGTGCCAGCAGCCTCAAGGCAGGTGGCTCCTACGAGCAGTACTTC | CASSLKAGGSYEQYF
TRBJ1-2 | many | TRBV9 | - | TGTGCCAGCAGCGTAAGGGTTGACTATGGCTACACCTTC | CASSVRVDYGYTF
TRBJ1-6 | - | TRBV7-9 | TRBD1 | TGTGCCAGCAGCTTATACAGGGGGTACTCACCCCTCCACTTT | CASSLYRGYSPLHF
TRBJ2-1 | - | TRBV7-2 | - | TGTGCCAGCCACCGCCCCCCGGGAGTAGACTACAATGAGCAGTTCTTC | CASHRPPGVDYNEQFF
TRBJ2-7 | many | TRBV29-1 | TRBD1 | TGCAGCGTTAGTCCAGGGGGCTGGTACGAGCAGTACTTC | CSVSPGGWYEQYF
TRBJ2-5 | many | TRBV7-2 | - | TGTGCCAGCAGCAACGACGGGGAGAGGGCCCAGTACTTC | CASSNDGERAQYF
TRBJ2-7 | - | TRBV3-1 | - | TGTGCCAGCAGCCATGGTGGGCCGGCAGTATACTTC | CASSHGGPAVYF
TRBJ2-7 | - | TRBV5-1 | TRBD1 | TGCGCCAGCAGCTACGGGACAGGCGAATACGAGCAGTACTTC | CASSYGTGEYEQYF
TRBJ2-5 | - | TRBV3-1 | TRBD1 | TGTGCCAGCATGCGACAGGGGGCGAGGGGGGCGACCCAGTACTTC | CASMRQGARGATQYF
TRBJ1-4 | many | TRBV6-1 | - | TGTGCCAGCAGTGAACCGGGTCGGGGGGCATATGAAAAACTGTTTTTT | CASSEPGRGAYEKLFF
TRBJ2-1 | - | TRBV20-1 | - | TGCAGTGCTAGGGAGCCCAGGGGCTCCTACAATGAGCAGTTCTTC | CSAREPRGSYNEQFF
TRBJ2-5 | few | TRBV11-2 | - | TGTGCCAGCAACCCGACGGGAGAGACCCAGTACTTC | CASNPTGETQYF
TRBJ2-3 | many | TRBV6-1 | - | TGTGCCAGCAGTGAGTTCGGGGAGGATACGCAGTATTTT | CASSEFGEDTQYF
TRBJ2-3 | - | TRBV4-1 | TRBD1 | TGCGCCAGCAGCCAAGCCGCCGGGACAGGGGGAGGAAGAGATACGCAGTATTTT | CASSQAAGTGGGRDTQYF
TRBJ2-1 | many | TRBV24-1 | - | TGTGCCACCAGTCCGGGCGGGTTATACAATGAGCAGTTCTTC | CATSPGGLYNEQFF
TRBJ2-2 | - | TRBV13 | TRBD2 | TGTGCCAGCAGCTGGACTAGTATCGGGGAGCTGTTTTTT | CASSWTSIGELFF
TRBJ2-7 | many | TRBV25-1 | TRBD1 | TGTGCCAGCCAGGGACAGGTTGACGAGCAGTACTTC | CASQGQVDEQYF
TRBJ2-1 | many | TRBV7-8 | TRBD2 | TGTGCCAGCAGCTTCTCTATAGCGGGGAGCTCCTACAATGAGCAGTTCTTC | CASSFSIAGSSYNEQFF
TRBJ2-1 | many | TRBV24-1 | TRBD1 | TGTGCCACCAGTGGTGGACAGGTCCTTAGCTCCTACAATGAGCAGTTCTTC | CATSGGQVLSSYNEQFF
TRBJ2-3 | - | TRBV9 | TRBD2 | TGTGCCAGCAGCTCCAGGACTAGCGGGGGGGCTGTTACGCAGTATTTT | CASSSRTSGGAVTQYF
TRBJ2-1 | many | TRBV3-1 | - | TGTGCCAGCAGCCTCCCTAGCGCTAATGAGCAGTTCTTC | CASSLPSANEQFF
TRBJ2-6 | - | TRBV3-1 | - | TGTGCCAGCAGCCAAGCAGGGGCTGGGGCCAACGTCCTGACTTTC | CASSQAGAGANVLTF
TRBJ2-1 | few | TRBV20-1 | TRBD1 | TGCAGTGCTCCGCCCCGGGACAGGGATGAGCAGTTCTTC | CSAPPRDRDEQFF
TRBJ2-2 | few | TRBV4-2 | - | TGTGCCAGCAGCCAAGAGGGGGGCACCGGGGAGCTGTTTTTT | CASSQEGGTGELFF
TRBJ2-5 | - | TRBV19 | - | TGTGCCAGTAGTATAGTTAGGGAAGAGACCCAGTACTTC | CASSIVREETQYF
TRBJ2-3 | many | TRBV4-2 | TRBD1 | TGTGCCAGCAGCCAAGAAATGGGACAGCAAGATACGCAGTATTTT | CASSQEMGQQDTQYF
TRBJ2-7 | few | TRBV11-2 | - | TGTGCCAGCAGCTTAGATAGGGTCGGCCTCCCCTACGAGCAGTACTTC | CASSLDRVGLPYEQYF
TRBJ2-1 | - | TRBV6-5 | TRBD2 | TGTGCCAGCAGTTACCAGAGCGGGGGTTGGGACGAGCAGTTCTTC | CASSYQSGGWDEQFF
TRBJ2-3 | - | TRBV5-1 | - | TGCGCCAGCATCAGCGGACTTGGGGGTATGGATACGCAGTATTTT | CASISGLGGMDTQYF
TRBJ2-2 | few | TRBV5-6 | - | TGTGCCAGCAGCTGGGTCGGACGGACGAACACCGGGGAGCTGTTTTTT | CASSWVGRTNTGELFF
TRBJ2-2 | - | TRBV5-6 | - | TGTGCCAGCCGCCGTGGGGGCTCGACCGGGGAGCTGTTTTTT | CASRRGGSTGELFF
TRBJ1-4 | - | TRBV2 | TRBD1 | TGTGCCTTCTGTTTAGAGAGAGGACGCGGGACAGGGAGGAGTGAAAAACTGTTTTTT | CAFCLERGRGTGRSEKLFF
TRBJ2-4 | many | TRBV11-2 | TRBD2 | TGTGCCAGCAGCTCCCTTGGGACTAGCGGGAGGCTCTTTCCCAAAAACATTCAGTACTTC | CASSSLGTSGRLFPKNIQYF
TRBJ1-1 | - | TRBV15 | - | TGTGCCACCAGCAGAGATCCAGATTTCACTGAAGCTTTCTTT | CATSRDPDFTEAFF
TRBJ1-1 | few | TRBV9 | TRBD1 | TGTGCCAGCAGCGATACAGGGGGCGCGAACACTGAAGCTTTCTTT | CASSDTGGANTEAFF
TRBJ1-4 | - | TRBV5-1 | TRBD1 | TGCGCCAGCAGCCTGGGAGACAGGGAGGGGGATGAAAAACTGTTTTTT | CASSLGDREGDEKLFF
TRBJ1-5 | few | TRBV5-5 | TRBD1 | TGTGCCAGCAGCTCGACAGGGGGCCTTCAGCCCCAGCATTTT | CASSSTGGLQPQHF
TRBJ2-3 | - | TRBV20-1 | - | TGCAGTGCCCCAGGGGTCCTAGATCGCCCGAACACAGATACGCAGTATTTT | CSAPGVLDRPNTDTQYF
TRBJ2-7 | many | TRBV11-2 | - | TGTGCCAGCACCCCTAGCAGGGCGGGCGAGCAGTACTTC | CASTPSRAGEQYF
TRBJ2-1 | many | TRBV29-1 | - | TGCAGCGTCGGACTCCTAAATGAGCAGTTCTTC | CSVGLLNEQFF